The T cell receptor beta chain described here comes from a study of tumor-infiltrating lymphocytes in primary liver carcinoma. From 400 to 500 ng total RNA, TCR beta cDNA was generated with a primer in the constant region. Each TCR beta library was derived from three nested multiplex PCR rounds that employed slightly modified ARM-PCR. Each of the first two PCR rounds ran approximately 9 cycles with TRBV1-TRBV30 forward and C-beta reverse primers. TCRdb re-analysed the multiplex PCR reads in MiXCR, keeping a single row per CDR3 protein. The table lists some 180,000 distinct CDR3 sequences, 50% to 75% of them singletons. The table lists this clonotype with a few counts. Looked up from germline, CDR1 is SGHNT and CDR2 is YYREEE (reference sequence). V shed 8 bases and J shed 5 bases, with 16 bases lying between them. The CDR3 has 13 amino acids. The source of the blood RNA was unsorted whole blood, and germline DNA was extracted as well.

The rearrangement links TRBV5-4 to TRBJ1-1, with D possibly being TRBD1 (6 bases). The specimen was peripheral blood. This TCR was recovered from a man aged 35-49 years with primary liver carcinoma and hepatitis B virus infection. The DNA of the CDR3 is TGTGCCAGTAGGGGGGCGCCGGGTACTGAAGCTTTCTTT. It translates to CASRGAPGTEAFF.